This record covers a single TCR beta chain. Its matching antigen is unknown. Naive CD8 T cells underwent sorting with the CD8+CD4-CCR7+CD45RA+ definition. The sample originates from a study of molecular identifiers for immune sequencing clone quantification. V gave up 0 bases and J gave up 0 bases, with 12 bases separating them. The germline gives CDR1 DFQATT, CDR2 SNEGSKA (reference sequence). CDR3 size: 17 residues. The study's findings and limits: Barcode-sharing identical TCR molecules could underestimate highly expanded clone sizes.

Bulk TCR libraries were made with methods that had been previously described and with listed TCR primers. TCRdb re-derived calls from the PCR reads in MiXCR, one entry per CDR3 protein. The table has about 500,000 distinct CDR3 sequences, under 30% seen once; the top ten hold roughly 0.79%. The rearrangement uses TRBV20-1 and TRBJ1-6, with D possibly being TRBD1 (5 bases). This receptor was taken from a human donor in good health. Some libraries in this study had Jurkat cell RNA spiked in. Source material: naive CD8+ T cells from blood, with Jurkat cell RNA spiked in. The subset denotes: FACS-sorted CD8+CD4-CCR7+CD45RA+ naive T cells. CDR3 loop: CSARDEGRSSYNSPLHF. In nucleotides, the CDR3 is TGCAGTGCTAGAGATGAGGGACGAAGCTCCTATAATTCACCCCTCCACTTT.